Below, 2 T cell receptor beta chains from the same sample are listed, as sequenced in a study of chemoradiotherapy in HPV16-positive cancers. Repertoires were generated with immunoSEQ multiplex PCR, while TCRdb's copy carries only in-frame clones and drops some. The sample shows about 68,000 clones, around nine tenths of them seen only once. This specimen was blood, taken from a patient who underwent chemoradiotherapy. Source of these receptors: a human donor with HPV-associated anogenital cancer.

CDR3 in DNA: TGTGCCAGCAGTGAAGCGCAGGGAGGATTCTATGGCTACACCTTC. It codes for CASSEAQGGFYGYTF. The chain is built from TRBV6-1 and TRBJ1-2; tentatively, D is TRBD1 (5 bases). Germline CDR1 MNHNS, CDR2 SASEGT. V shed 0 bases and J shed 4 bases, with 12 bases lying between them. The CDR3 consists of 15 residues.

This clone was counted once. The chain uses TRBV1 and TRBJ1-6. TRBV1 is a documented pseudogene. This CDR3 is built from 19 residues. The CDR3 DNA follows: TGCACCAGCAGCCCAAGAGGGGTTGGGACCAAGGCCTATAATTCACCCCTCCACTTT. It is translated as CTSSPRGVGTKAYNSPLHF.